The T cell receptor beta chain described here comes from a study of T cell repertoires in cytomegalovirus infection. Across the whole study: An indication of both CMV infection and matching HLA type came from public TCR beta signatures.

Study-wide findings and caveats: Summed public TCR beta family frequency identified CMV carriers bearing the relevant HLA. HLA-C-restricted CMV clonotypes gave the most frequent clonotype in two of eight donors.

Regarding this clonotype: What it binds is not known.

The CDR3 extends over 15 amino acids. Trimming pared 5 bases from V and 8 bases from J, leaving 20 bases between. Germline lookup yields CDR1 MNHEY and CDR2 SMNVEV (reference sequence). TCRdb reanalysed the reads using MiXCR and keeps one entry per CDR3 protein. The table includes hundreds of thousands of distinct CDR3 sequences, roughly 30% detected once. The sample consisted of cultured PBMCs, taken from culture after CMV antigen stimulation. J is TRBJ2-3 and V is TRBV27, with D perhaps matching TRBD2 (7 bases). The TCR originated in a human donor in good health (CMV status not recorded). Some clones in this sample may be carry-over from other donors' samples. CDR3 coding DNA: TGTGCCAGCAGTCCTCTCTCCGCGGGGGCGATTACGCAGTATTTT. Amino acid sequence: CASSPLSAGAITQYF.